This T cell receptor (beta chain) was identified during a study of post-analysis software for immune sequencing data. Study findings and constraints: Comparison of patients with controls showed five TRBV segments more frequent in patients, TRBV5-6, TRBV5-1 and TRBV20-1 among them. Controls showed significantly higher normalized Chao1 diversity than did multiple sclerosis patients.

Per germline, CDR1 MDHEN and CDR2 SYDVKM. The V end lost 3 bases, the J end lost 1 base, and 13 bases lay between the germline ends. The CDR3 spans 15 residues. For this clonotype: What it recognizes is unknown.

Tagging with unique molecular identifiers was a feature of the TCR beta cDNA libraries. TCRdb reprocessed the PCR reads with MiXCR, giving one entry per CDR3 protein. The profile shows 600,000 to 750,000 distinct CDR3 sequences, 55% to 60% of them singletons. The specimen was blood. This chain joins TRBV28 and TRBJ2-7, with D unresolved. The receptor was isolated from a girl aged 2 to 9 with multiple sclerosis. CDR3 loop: CASSFRKSRSYEQYF. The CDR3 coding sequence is TGTGCCAGCAGTTTCCGGAAAAGCAGATCCTACGAGCAGTACTTC.